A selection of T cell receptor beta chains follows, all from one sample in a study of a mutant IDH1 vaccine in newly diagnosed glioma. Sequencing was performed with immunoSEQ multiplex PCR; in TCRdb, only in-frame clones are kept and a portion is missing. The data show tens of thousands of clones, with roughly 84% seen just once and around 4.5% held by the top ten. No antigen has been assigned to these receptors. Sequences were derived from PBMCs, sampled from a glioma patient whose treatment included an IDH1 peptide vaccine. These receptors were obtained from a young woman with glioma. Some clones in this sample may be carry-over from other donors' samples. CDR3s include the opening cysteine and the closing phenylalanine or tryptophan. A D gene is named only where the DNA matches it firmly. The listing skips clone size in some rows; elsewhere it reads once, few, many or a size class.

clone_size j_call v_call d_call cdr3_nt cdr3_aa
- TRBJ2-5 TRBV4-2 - TGTGCCAGCAGCCAAGACGGGGCCGGGGAGACCCAGTACTTC CASSQDGAGETQYF
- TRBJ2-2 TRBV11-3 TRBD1 TGTGCCAGCAGTTCCCAGGGGGCCGGGGAGCTGTTTTTT CASSSQGAGELFF
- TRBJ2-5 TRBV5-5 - TGTGCCAGCAGACAGGACGTAGGCGAGACCCAGTACTTC CASRQDVGETQYF
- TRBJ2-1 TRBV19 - TGTGCCAGTAGTACCCGACTCTCGCCAGATGAGCAGTTCTTC CASSTRLSPDEQFF
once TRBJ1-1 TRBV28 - TGTGCCAGCAGTCTGAGGGGGGCTTCGAACACTGAAGCTTTCTTT CASSLRGASNTEAFF
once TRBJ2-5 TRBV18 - TGTGCCAGCTCTCGGAGGGGGTCGGAAGAGACCCAGTACTTC CASSRRGSEETQYF
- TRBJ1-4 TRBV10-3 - TGTGCCATCAGCGATTCGAGGCACCCAACTAATGAAAAACTGTTTTTT CAISDSRHPTNEKLFF
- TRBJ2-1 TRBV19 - TGTGCCAGTAAGATGGGGAGCTCCTACAATGAGCAGTTCTTC CASKMGSSYNEQFF
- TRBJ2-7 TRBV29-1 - TGCAGCGCAGTAACCGGGACCCCCGCGATTTACGAGCAGTACTTC CSAVTGTPAIYEQYF
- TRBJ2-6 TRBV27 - TGTGTCCCCGAGTACTCTGGGGCCAACGTCCTGACTTTC CVPEYSGANVLTF
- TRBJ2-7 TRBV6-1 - TGTGCCAGCAGCGCGGGGCGAGTCTACGAGCAGTACTTC CASSAGRVYEQYF
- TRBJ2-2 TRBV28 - - CASSFGEGRTGELFF
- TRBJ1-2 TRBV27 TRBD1 TGTGCCAGCAGTTCGCGGACAGGGACTAACTATGGCTACACCTTC CASSSRTGTNYGYTF
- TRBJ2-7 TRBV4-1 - TGCGCCAGCAGCCGGACGGATAGCTCCTACGAGCAGTACTTC CASSRTDSSYEQYF
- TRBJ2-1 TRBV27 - TGTGCCAGCAGCCTCATATGGGGCGGGAATGGGCAGTTCTTC CASSLIWGGNGQFF
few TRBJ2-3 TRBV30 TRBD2 TGTGCCTGGAGTAAATGGCTAGCGGGAGATTGGCGGAGCACAGATACGCAGTATTTT CAWSKWLAGDWRSTDTQYF
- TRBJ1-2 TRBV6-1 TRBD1 TGTGCCAGCCGGGACAGCTATGGCTACACCTTC CASRDSYGYTF
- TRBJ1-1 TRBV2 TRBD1 TGTGCCAGCAGTGATTTGCAGGGGGCCACTGAAGCTTTCTTT CASSDLQGATEAFF
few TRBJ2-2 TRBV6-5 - TGTGCCAGCAGTTCCACGGGAGTGAACACCGGGGAGCTGTTTTTT CASSSTGVNTGELFF
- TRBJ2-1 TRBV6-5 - TGTGCCAGCAGCCGCTCCTACAATGAGCAGTTCTTC CASSRSYNEQFF
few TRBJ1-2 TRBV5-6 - TGTGCCAGCAGCTTGTACTGGCGAGGTTTAGGCTACACCTTC CASSLYWRGLGYTF
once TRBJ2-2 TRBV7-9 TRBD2 TGTGCCAGCAGCTTGACTAGCGGGAGAACCGGGGAGCTGTTTTTT CASSLTSGRTGELFF
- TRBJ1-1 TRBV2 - TGTGCCAGGGGTGGGGATCTTATCTACACTGAAGCTTTCTTT CARGGDLIYTEAFF
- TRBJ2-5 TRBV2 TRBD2 TGTGCGCGGGGGGGGGCCCAAGAGACCCAGTACTTC CARGGAQETQYF
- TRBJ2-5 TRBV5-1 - TGCGCCAGCAGCCTTAGCGGCGCGCCGCAAGAGACCCAGTACTTC CASSLSGAPQETQYF
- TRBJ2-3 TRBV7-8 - TGTGCCAGCAGCTTCAACAGGGGCACAGATACGCAGTATTTT CASSFNRGTDTQYF
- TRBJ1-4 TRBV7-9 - TGTGCCAGCAGCCCGCACACATCAACTAATGAAAAACTGTTTTTT CASSPHTSTNEKLFF
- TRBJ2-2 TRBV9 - TGTGCCAGCAGCGTAACTGGGACCGGGGAGCTGTTTTTT CASSVTGTGELFF
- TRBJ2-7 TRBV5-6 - TGTGCCAGCAGCTTGGGTGGGCCCGTCGAGCAGTACTTC CASSLGGPVEQYF
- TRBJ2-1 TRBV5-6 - TGTGCCAGCAGCCCCCGGGGTAGCTCCTACAATGAGCAGTTCTTC CASSPRGSSYNEQFF
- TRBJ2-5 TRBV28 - TGTGCCAGCAGTCTCAGGGGTGGCCGGGAGACCCAGTACTTC CASSLRGGRETQYF
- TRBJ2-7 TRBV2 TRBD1 TGTGCCAGCAGGGACAGGGGAAGGGACGAGCAGTACTTC CASRDRGRDEQYF
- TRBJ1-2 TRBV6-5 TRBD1 TGTGCCAGCAGTCATGGACAGGGTACTAACTATGGCTACACCTTC CASSHGQGTNYGYTF
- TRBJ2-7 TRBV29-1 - TGCAGCGTCGGGGGTCAGCCCCAGGGGGAGCAGTACTTC CSVGGQPQGEQYF
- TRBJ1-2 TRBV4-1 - TGCGCCAGCAGCTACTATGCGGACTATGGCTACACCTTC CASSYYADYGYTF
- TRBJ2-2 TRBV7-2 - TGTGCCAGCAGCGCACGGGGAGGCACCGGGGAGCTGTTTTTT CASSARGGTGELFF
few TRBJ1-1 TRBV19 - TGTGCCACGAAGGCCGGCCCTGAAGCTTTCTTT CATKAGPEAFF
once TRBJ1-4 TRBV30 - TGTGCTTCCGGAGCCAGGTTGGGGGAAAAACTGTTTTTT CASGARLGEKLFF
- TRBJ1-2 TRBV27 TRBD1 TGTGCCAGCAGCGTTCTGGGGGACAGGGGGAATGGCTACACCTTC CASSVLGDRGNGYTF
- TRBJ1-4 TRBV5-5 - TGTGCCAGCAGGCAGAGTACATCAACTAATGAAAAACTGTTTTTT CASRQSTSTNEKLFF